Presented here are 11 T cell receptor beta chains from one specimen sequenced in a study of cytomegalovirus exposure and HLA in healthy donors. The PCR contained 60 Vbeta and 13 Jbeta primers. Sequenced by immunoSEQ multiplex PCR; TCRdb stores in-frame clones only, minus some. The repertoire consists of roughly 160,000 clones, with 80% occurring once and the leading ten covering 1%. Material: PBMCs. These receptors were obtained from a woman aged 50 to 65 in good health and CMV-seropositive.

A note on this clone: The junction shows a germline mismatch at one end, possibly a read error. This CDR3 is also generated by other DNA sequences in the sample. This chain joins TRBV7-7 and TRBJ2-5; TRBD2 aligns across 9 bases. Germline V gene data show CDR1 as SSHAT and CDR2 as FNYEAQ (reference sequence). This CDR3 has 14 residues. CDR3 bases: TGTGCTAGCAGCTTACGCGGGGGGGAAGAGACCCAGTACTTC. Amino acids: CASSLRGGEETQYF.

The chain recombines TRBV4-1 with TRBJ1-5; D gene ambiguous. CDR3 length equals 15 residues. V was cut by 4 bases and J by 7 bases, with 17 bases left in between. The germline V gene encodes CDR1 MGHRA and CDR2 YSYEKL. The CDR3 here is CASSLISDGRQPQHF. The CDR3 DNA is TGCGCCAGCAGCCTAATTAGCGACGGGAGACAGCCCCAGCATTTT.

The chain combines TRBV6-5 with TRBJ1-6; D not certain. This CDR3 is built from 13 residues. Germline V CDR1 and CDR2: MNHEY, SVGAGI. V was clipped by 6 bases and J by 4 bases, with 7 bases between them. The CDR3 DNA reads as TGTGCCAGCAGGCAGGCGTATAATTCACCCCTCCACTTT. Translating it yields CASRQAYNSPLHF.

The V call is TRBV12-5, the J call TRBJ2-2; D may be TRBD1 (5 bases). Germline assignment: CDR1 LGHNT and CDR2 FRNRAP. This CDR3 is 13 amino acids long. V was clipped by 2 bases and J by 8 bases, with 9 bases between them. The CDR3 nucleotides are TGTGCTAGTGGTTTGTCCAGGGATGGGGAGCTGTTTTTT. It encodes CASGLSRDGELFF.

The J gene is TRBJ2-5, the V gene TRBV5-1; D perhaps matches TRBD1 (6 bases). The CDR3 has 13 residues. CDR1 and CDR2 (germline): SGHRS, YFSETQ. The V end was cut by 6 bases, the J end by 5 bases, with 14 bases between. Written as DNA, the CDR3 is TGCGCCAGCAACAGGGAGACGTCGGAGACCCAGTACTTC. Protein: CASNRETSETQYF. Full variable domain (remainder filled in from reference TRBV5-1 and TRBJ2-5): KAGVTQTPRYLIKTRGQQVTLSCSPISGHRSVSWYQQTPGQGLQFLFEYFSETQRNKGNFPGRFSGRQFSNSRSEMNVSTLELGDSALYLCASNRETSETQYFGPGTRLLVL.

The chain joins TRBV5-4 to TRBJ1-6; 11 nucleotides line up with TRBD1. This CDR3 has 14 amino acids. Losses at the gene ends were 3 bases for V and 7 bases for J; bases not matched to a gene: 0. Germline V gives CDR1 SGHNT, CDR2 YYREEE (reference sequence). The CDR3 region is CASSWDRGNSPLHF. CDR3 DNA sequence: TGTGCCAGCAGCTGGGACAGGGGGAATTCACCCCTCCACTTT.

The chain is built from TRBV19 and TRBJ2-7; D is perhaps TRBD1 (5 bases). Germline V lookup: CDR1 LNHDA, CDR2 SQIVND (reference sequence). The CDR3 is 13 amino acids. The V end was cut by 6 bases, the J end by 0 bases, with 9 bases between. CDR3: CASSFRDSYEQYF. Here the CDR3 DNA reads TGTGCCAGTAGCTTCAGGGACTCCTACGAGCAGTACTTC. Drawing the rest from reference TRBV19 and TRBJ2-7, the complete variable domain is DGGITQSPKYLFRKEGQNVTLSCEQNLNHDAMYWYRQDPGQGLRLIYYSQIVNDFQKGDIAEGYSVSREKKESFPLTVTSAQKNPTAFYLCASSFRDSYEQYFGPGTRLTVT.

This chain connects TRBV19 to TRBJ2-1; TRBD1 agrees at 7 bases. This CDR3 is 15 amino acids long. V dropped 6 bases and J dropped 9; count of bases not matched to a gene: 14. Germline V CDR1 and CDR2: LNHDA, SQIVND (reference sequence). DNA of the CDR3: TGTGCCAGTAGCAGCTCCGACAGGGTACAAGGTGAGCAGTTCTTC. It specifies CASSSSDRVQGEQFF.

V usage is TRBV25-1 and J usage is TRBJ2-5, with D maybe TRBD2 (5 bases). Germline V gene data show CDR1 as MGHDK and CDR2 as SYGVNS. Trimming shortened V by 8 bases and J by 5 bases, and 21 bases separated the two germline ends. The CDR3 is 15 amino acids. The CDR3 bases are TGTGCCAGCGCAGACCCCCGGGGTAGCCAGGAGACCCAGTACTTC. It specifies CASADPRGSQETQYF.

The V call is TRBV7-2, the J call TRBJ2-7; tentative D call: TRBD2 (5 bases). The length of the CDR3 is 15 residues. V dropped 5 bases and J dropped 5 bases, with 19 bases sitting between them. Per germline, CDR1 SGHTA and CDR2 FQGNSA. The CDR3 loop is CASSQTWGVSDEQYF. DNA for the CDR3: TGTGCCAGCAGCCAGACCTGGGGAGTTTCCGACGAGCAGTACTTC.

The chain is built from TRBV25-1 and TRBJ1-4; 8 bases are a match to TRBD1. The ends lost 5 bases at V and 5 bases at J; junction bases unmatched: 13. The length of the CDR3 is 17 residues. Germline V gene data show CDR1 as MGHDK and CDR2 as SYGVNS. The CDR3 spells CASSNDRGGGGNEKLFF. Here the CDR3 DNA reads TGTGCCAGCAGTAATGACAGGGGCGGGGGGGGAAATGAAAAACTGTTTTTT.